This T cell receptor (beta chain) emerged from a study of blood T cell repertoires in COVID-19 (dated by TCRdb to 2018 to 2021). With regard to the full study: Collaborator samples came from the United States, Italy and Spain and covered acute and convalescent phases of COVID-19. The material from the prospective study consisted of cDNA or gDNA derived from T cells, B-cell-depleted T cells, or PBMCs. The dataset comprised deeply sampled blood TCRbeta repertoires from subjects exposed to, actively infected with, or recovered from COVID-19. The repertoires were released in a freely available public database meant as a resource for research on the immune response to SARS-CoV-2. Samples came from the ongoing ImmuneRACE study (first 160 participants) plus 1,254 subjects from 6 global collaborators. Sample metadata almost always included a de-identified subject ID, COVID-19 status, age in years and sex. Where available, HLA class I and class II types were taken from metadata supplied by the sample provider and were not determined by assay-based typing.

Whole blood was collected in K2EDTA tubes by collaborating institutions according to the institutions' own protocols. For TCRbeta analysis, collaborator samples were shipped as frozen whole blood, as isolated PBMCs, or as DNA extracted from either sample type. As concerns this clone: Its antigen is not yet known. Per-base quality was not reported, and no clone a single base away is much larger than it.

TCRbeta CDR3 regions were amplified from genomic DNA using the immunoSEQ Assay, a bias-controlled multiplex PCR. From the authors' description of their analysis: Within the assay, amplification of reference gene primers was used to estimate how many nucleated cells each sample contained. Sequence reads were collapsed and filtered to measure the absolute abundance of every unique TCRbeta CDR3 rearrangement. For each sample, productive Simpson clonality was calculated as the square root of Simpson's diversity index over productive rearrangements. TCRdb's version of the immuneACCESS table is confined to in-frame rearrangements and falls short of the full clone set. An unresolved V gene accounts for under half of the shortfall where checked; the remainder is of unknown origin. V and J calls and clone size follow that table, whereas D and trimming were derived from the DNA. The sample data list approximately 200,000 clones, and just over 85% of these were observed just once. Together, the top ten hold around 4.5% of the sample.

What the research found in general, with its limitations: Clinical and demographic metadata were provided uncurated, with the amount varying by source and participant.

The CDR3 goes from the cysteine to the phenylalanine over 14 residues. Of all the DNA, just the CDR3 is kept, 42 bases in frame from base 1. The germline V gene encodes CDR1 LNHDA and CDR2 SQIVND (reference sequence). The trim is 0 bases for V and 1 base for J, with a gap of 7 bases between the germline ends. The sequence is built from TRBV19 and TRBJ2-7, with no confident D gene call. The clonotype was recovered from a man in his forties or fifties with acute or convalescent COVID-19. The specimen sequenced was peripheral blood. The nucleotide sequence is TGTGCCAGTAGTATAGATCCCTATTCCTACGAGCAGTACTTC. Its translation is CASSIDPYSYEQYF.